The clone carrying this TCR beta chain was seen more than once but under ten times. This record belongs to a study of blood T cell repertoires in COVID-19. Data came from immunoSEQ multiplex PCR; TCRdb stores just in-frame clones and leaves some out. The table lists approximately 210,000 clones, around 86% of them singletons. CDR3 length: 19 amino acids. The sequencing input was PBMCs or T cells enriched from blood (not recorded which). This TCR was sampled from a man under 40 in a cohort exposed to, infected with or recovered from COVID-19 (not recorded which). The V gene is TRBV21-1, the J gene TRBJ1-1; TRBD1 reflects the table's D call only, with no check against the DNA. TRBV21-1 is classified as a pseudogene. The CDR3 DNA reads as TGTGCCAGCAGCAAATGTAAGGACAGGAGAGGATCCGTGAACACTGAAGCTTTCTTT. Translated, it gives CASSKCKDRRGSVNTEAFF.